In its sample, the clone carrying this T cell receptor (beta chain) was seen once. One end of the junction does not line up with germline, which may come from a read error. TCRdb reprocessed the 5' RACE reads with MiXCR, giving one entry per CDR3 protein. Among 350,000 to 450,000 distinct CDR3 sequences listed, approximately 30% were seen once. This specimen belongs to a study of identical twins' blood T cells. The receptor was derived from a woman between 18 and 50 years old in good health. Sequenced material: PBMCs.

CDR3 residues: CSVVRAGGDYGCTF. Here the CDR3 DNA reads TGCAGCGTTGTTAGGGCAGGGGGCGACTATGGCTGCACCTTC. V is TRBV29-1 and J is TRBJ1-2; TRBD1 matches at 8 bases. Germline values: CDR1 SQVTM, CDR2 ANQGSEA. The CDR3 sequence is 14 residues long.